A selection of T cell receptor beta chains follows, all from one sample in a study of Graves' ophthalmopathy and Graves' hyperthyroidism. In TCRdb, the multiplex PCR reads were re-called with MiXCR into one record per CDR3 protein. The table lists around 400,000 distinct CDR3 sequences, around 17% of them singletons. Sequences were obtained from peripheral blood. The receptors were gathered from a woman aged 18-35 years with Graves' ophthalmopathy. CDR3s leave out the opening cysteine and the closing phenylalanine or tryptophan. The order of the fields is CDR3 length, V gene, J gene, CDR3 protein.

16	TRBV12-5	TRBJ2-5	ASGLGRLDRPGEETQY
13	TRBV30	TRBJ2-5	AWKVGLAGQETQY
15	TRBV6-1	TRBJ2-7	ASSLNQGQDRPYEQY
11	TRBV12-3/TRBV12-4	TRBJ2-7	ASNRDRVFEQY
12	TRBV29-1	TRBJ2-5	SVRVGTGQETQY
13	TRBV7-9	TRBJ1-1	ASSPVKGTATEAF
13	TRBV20-1	TRBJ2-6	SAHRTGSGANVLT
13	TRBV2	TRBJ1-5	ASRGQGLSNQPQH
10	TRBV7-9	TRBJ1-1	ASTGIRAEAF
13	TRBV12-3/TRBV12-4	TRBJ1-5	ASSSILHSNQPQH
12	TRBV6-5	TRBJ2-5	ASSYSSSGETQY
12	TRBV28	TRBJ2-5	ASSLGRGEETQY
10	TRBV6-1	TRBJ1-5	ATMTPNQPQH
11	TRBV6-2/TRBV6-3	TRBJ1-1	ASSWDRVTEAF
12	TRBV12-3/TRBV12-4	TRBJ1-2	ASSLAGGEYGYT